These 15 T cell receptor beta chains originate from one sample sequenced in a study of patients and donors after allogeneic stem cell transplantation. TCRdb passed the RT-PCR reads through MiXCR, listing each CDR3 protein once. The repertoire consists of about a million distinct CDR3 sequences, with about a sixth occurring once and the leading ten covering about 6%. Sequenced input: blood, either unsorted or a sorted T cell fraction (not recorded which). The source of these receptors is a human donor who was either an allogeneic HSCT recipient or a stem cell or donor lymphocyte infusion donor (not recorded which). It is not recorded whose cells these are; they may come from a transplant donor.

This CDR3 is CASSPGTGGGTQYF. The CDR3 DNA reads as TGTGCCAGCAGTCCCGGGACAGGGGGAGGTACCCAGTACTTC. This sequence joins TRBV28 and TRBJ2-5; 11 bases align to TRBD1. Unmatched junction bases numbered 7, after V lost 5 bases and J lost 8 bases. Germline values: CDR1 MDHEN, CDR2 SYDVKM. The CDR3 is 14 residues long.

This clonotype was seen more than once but under ten times. V gene TRBV14 combines with J gene TRBJ2-1; D may be TRBD2 (6 bases). The germline CDR1 and CDR2 sequences are SGHDN and FVKESK. Between the trimmed V and J ends, which lost 1 base and 2 bases, there was a span of 12 bases. The CDR3 has 16 amino acids. CDR3 nucleotide sequence: TGTGCCAGCAGCCAAGTTTTCGGGACTGCCTACAATGAGCAGTTCTTC. Amino acids: CASSQVFGTAYNEQFF.

The CDR3 here is CASREGGGLTGELFF. CDR3 DNA sequence: TGTGCCAGCAGGGAGGGCGGGGGCCTCACCGGGGAGCTGTTTTTT. The chain couples TRBV7-2 to TRBJ2-2; TRBD2 might be the D (7 bases). CDR3 size: 15 residues. The V end lost 6 bases, the J end lost 4 bases, and 15 bases lay between the germline ends. CDR1 SGHTA and CDR2 FQGNSA come from the germline V gene.

The V call is TRBV20-1, the J call TRBJ1-5, with 9 nucleotides matching TRBD1. V lost 5 bases, J lost 3 bases, and 8 bases stayed unmatched. The CDR3 contains 15 residues. CDR1 DFQATT and CDR2 SNEGSKA come from the germline V gene (reference sequence). The CDR3 nucleotides read TGCAGTGCTGCAACCACAGGGGGCTTCAATCAGCCCCAGCATTTT. Translating gives CSAATTGGFNQPQHF.

J is TRBJ1-2 and V is TRBV20-1; possibly TRBD1 for D (6 bases). The germline V gene has CDR1 DFQATT and CDR2 SNEGSKA (reference sequence). This CDR3 has 15 amino acids. Trimming shortened V by 3 bases and J by 8 bases, and 22 bases separated the two germline ends. In DNA, the CDR3 is TGCAGTGCTAGCCATCCGGGACAATCGGTCGTGGGCTACACCTTC. Amino acid sequence: CSASHPGQSVVGYTF.

A few counts support this clonotype. The chain has TRBV12-3 or TRBV12-4 and TRBJ2-3; 7 nucleotides agree with TRBD1. Trimming cost V 5 bases and J 3 bases; bases outside gene matches: 17. The CDR3 runs to 18 residues. CDR3 in DNA: TGTGCCAGCAGTCTCGCCAGCAACAATAACAGGGGTACAGATACGCAGTATTTT. Its protein is CASSLASNNNRGTDTQYF.

At least ten counts were recorded for this clonotype. The chain uses TRBV3-1 and TRBJ2-1; D remains unclear. V was clipped by 1 base and J by 4 bases, with 5 bases between them. This CDR3 has 13 residues. The germline V gene encodes CDR1 LGHDT and CDR2 YNNKEL (reference sequence). CDR3 amino acids: CASSQVRYNEQFF. The CDR3 DNA reads TGTGCCAGCAGCCAAGTTAGGTACAATGAGCAGTTCTTC.

This clonotype showed up just a few times. The chain has TRBV20-1 and TRBJ2-7, with D perhaps TRBD1 (6 bases). V lost 6 bases and J 7 bases, leaving 25 bases between the germline ends. This CDR3 is built from 15 residues. CDR1 is DFQATT, CDR2 SNEGSKA, per germline (reference sequence). In DNA, the CDR3 is TGCAGTGCAGAGGGGCAGTCAGGGGTTCGAGAAGAGCAGTACTTC. It translates to CSAEGQSGVREEQYF.

In its sample, this clonotype was seen a few times. The V gene is TRBV7-2, the J gene TRBJ2-1; TRBD2 aligns across 11 bases. V shed 3 bases, J shed 9 bases, and the junction held 13 bases outside the gene matches. The CDR3 extends over 17 amino acids. CDR1 and CDR2 from the germline V gene are SGHTA and FQGNSA. The CDR3 spells CASSFIAGGRIIGEQFF. CDR3 in DNA: TGTGCCAGCAGCTTTATAGCGGGGGGGCGCATTATTGGTGAGCAGTTCTTC.

The chain has TRBV7-9 and TRBJ2-3, with D perhaps TRBD1 (5 bases). This CDR3 is 14 amino acids long. The germline CDR1 and CDR2 sequences are SEHNR and FQNEAQ (reference sequence). The V end lost 4 bases, the J end lost 5 bases, and 13 bases lay between the germline ends. The CDR3 nucleotides read TGTGCCAGCAGCTCGGACACCATGATAGATACGCAGTATTTT. Amino acids: CASSSDTMIDTQYF.

V gene TRBV25-1 combines with J gene TRBJ2-7; the match to TRBD2 covers 12 bases. Germline V gene lookup returns CDR1 MGHDK and CDR2 SYGVNS. Trimming removed 4 bases from V and 4 bases from J; junction bases left unmatched: 5. This CDR3 region has 15 residues. The CDR3 sequence: CASSVSSGRAYEQYF. In DNA, the CDR3 is TGTGCCAGCAGTGTTTCTAGCGGGAGGGCTTACGAGCAGTACTTC.

This clonotype was detected a few times. This chain joins TRBV7-6 and TRBJ2-7; D gene uncertain. Trimming left V 1 base short and J 4 bases short, with 8 bases between. This CDR3 is built from 13 residues. In germline, CDR1 is SGHVS, CDR2 FNYEAQ. The CDR3 loop reads CASSLGDVYEQYF. The CDR3 DNA reads TGTGCCAGCAGCTTAGGAGACGTTTACGAGCAGTACTTC.

The table lists this clonotype with a few counts. The chain carries TRBV14 and TRBJ2-5; D is unclear. V was shortened by 1 base and J by 7 bases, with 10 bases between the two germline ends. From germline, CDR1 is SGHDN and CDR2 FVKESK. The CDR3 loop spans 13 amino acids. The CDR3 reads CASSQGSKGTQYF. The CDR3 DNA is TGTGCCAGCAGCCAAGGAAGCAAAGGGACCCAGTACTTC.

This clonotype was recorded many times. CDR3 amino acids: CASSRTRLRDNEQFF. In nucleotides, the CDR3 is TGTGCCAGCAGCCGTACTCGACTCCGGGACAATGAGCAGTTCTTC. The rearrangement uses TRBV5-6 and TRBJ2-1, with D unresolved. This CDR3 region has 15 residues. Germline values: CDR1 SGHDT, CDR2 YYEEEE. The V end was cut by 4 bases, the J end by 5 bases, with 16 bases between.

This clonotype was found a few times. The V call is TRBV20-1, the J call TRBJ2-7; no clear D gene. The V gene's germline CDR1 is DFQATT and CDR2 SNEGSKA (reference sequence). V lost 0 bases and J lost 2, with 8 bases in between. This CDR3 spans 13 amino acids. CDR3 loop: CSAREWGTYEQYF. CDR3 nucleotides: TGCAGTGCTAGAGAGTGGGGAACCTACGAGCAGTACTTC.